The 21 T cell receptor beta chains in this list originate from one sample, sequenced in a study of blood T cell repertoires in COVID-19. Some clones are missing from TCRdb's copy, which holds only in-frame ones; the method was immunoSEQ multiplex PCR. Here the sample spans roughly 120,000 clones, around 85% being singletons. The sequencing input was peripheral blood. These receptors came from a man in his sixties with acute or convalescent COVID-19.

This chain uses TRBV28 with TRBJ1-4, with D hard to call. The CDR3 totals 15 residues. Germline V gene data show CDR1 as MDHEN and CDR2 as SYDVKM. The V end lost 8 bases, the J end lost 5 bases, and 18 bases lay between the germline ends. The CDR3 coding sequence is TGTGCCAGCCACGGCCGAGAGGTTGTAAATGAAAAACTGTTTTTT. Its protein product is CASHGREVVNEKLFF.

This rearrangement joins TRBV10-3 to TRBJ2-4; 10 bases line up with TRBD1. The J segment lost 1 base and the V segment lost 5 bases, leaving 5 bases of the junction unmatched. The CDR3 consists of 16 residues. The germline gives CDR1 ENHRY, CDR2 SYGVKD. The CDR3 region is CAISTGQGVAKNIQYF. CDR3 nucleotides: TGTGCCATCAGTACAGGACAGGGGGTGGCCAAAAACATTCAGTACTTC.

The gene calls are TRBV7-3 and TRBJ1-4; a weak D match, TRBD1 (5 bases). The V gene's germline CDR1 is SGHTA and CDR2 FQGTGA. The CDR3 spans 15 residues. V shed 3 bases and J shed 11 bases, with 19 bases lying between them. The CDR3 sequence: CASSFLRLRGSKLFF. For the CDR3, the DNA is TGTGCCAGCAGCTTTCTGAGACTGCGGGGGAGCAAACTGTTTTTT. The whole variable domain, remainder taken from reference TRBV7-3 and TRBJ1-4, is GAGVSQTPSNKVTEKGKYVELRCDPISGHTALYWYRQSLGQGPEFLIYFQGTGAADDSGLPNDRFFAVRPEGSVSTLKIQRTERGDSAVYLCASSFLRLRGSKLFFGSGTQLSVL.

The rearrangement joins TRBV5-1 to TRBJ2-6, with 7 bases that match TRBD1. The CDR3 totals 17 residues. CDR1 is SGHRS, CDR2 YFSETQ, per germline. Germline trimming cut 1 base from V and 0 bases from J; bases unmatched to any gene: 4. Written as DNA, the CDR3 is TGCGCCAGCAGCTTGACAGGGGCAAACTCTGGGGCCAACGTCCTGACTTTC. Translation gives CASSLTGANSGANVLTF.

This sequence joins TRBV29-1 and TRBJ2-5; D possibly corresponds to TRBD2 (7 bases). Trimming removed 6 bases at V and 4 bases at J, with 21 bases between. This CDR3 has 15 residues. Germline CDR1 is SQVTM and CDR2 is ANQGSEA. CDR3 coding DNA: TGCAGCGTCGCAGGGGCGGGGGTCTTAGGAGAGACCCAGTACTTC. It specifies CSVAGAGVLGETQYF.

V usage is TRBV27 and J usage is TRBJ1-1; possibly TRBD1 for D (5 bases). Germline V gene sequence: CDR1 MNHEY, CDR2 SMNVEV (reference sequence). The CDR3 spans 16 residues. Trimming took 4 bases from V and 1 from J, leaving 16 bases between them. The DNA for the CDR3 is TGTGCCAGCAGTTGGTCAGGCGGGGGTCGGAACACTGAAGCTTTCTTT. The encoded protein is CASSWSGGGRNTEAFF.

The V gene is TRBV21-1, the J gene TRBJ2-6; no check of the table's D call, TRBD2, against the DNA was made. TRBV21-1 is shown as a pseudogene. The CDR3 spans 22 residues. The CDR3 DNA is TGTGCCAGCAGCAAAGCTCCTAGCGGGAGTTCCGACGCCGAGTCTGGGGCCAACGTCCTGACTTTC. It is translated as CASSKAPSGSSDAESGANVLTF.

The chain combines TRBV7-2 with TRBJ2-3; 7 nucleotides match TRBD2. The V and J ends lost 5 bases and 0 bases, in that order; junction bases with no gene match: 8. This CDR3 region has 16 residues. Germline values: CDR1 SGHTA, CDR2 FQGNSA. CDR3 in amino acids: CASSPPGGGSTDTQYF. The CDR3 bases are TGTGCCAGCAGCCCCCCGGGAGGCGGAAGCACAGATACGCAGTATTTT.

The CDR3 sequence is CASSLGQHNGYTF. The CDR3 DNA sequence: TGTGCCAGCAGTTTAGGACAGCATAATGGCTACACCTTC. The rearrangement joins TRBV12-3 or TRBV12-4 to TRBJ1-2, with D possibly being TRBD1 (5 bases). The CDR3 contains 13 residues. V gave up 1 base and J gave up 6 bases, with 9 bases separating them.

The rearrangement links TRBV28 to TRBJ1-3, with unresolved D. Germline V CDR1 and CDR2: MDHEN, SYDVKM. V was trimmed by 6 bases and J by 0 bases, leaving 12 bases between them. CDR3 size: 15 residues. CDR3 DNA sequence: TGTGCCAGCAGGGCCCAGGATGCCTCTGGAAACACCATATATTTT. This translates into CASRAQDASGNTIYF.

For this clone: Other nucleotide sequences from this sample produce the same CDR3. The chain joins TRBV18 to TRBJ2-7, with a tentative D call TRBD1 (5 bases). The germline gives CDR1 KGHSH, CDR2 LQKENI. The CDR3 contains 14 residues. The V end was cut by 0 bases, the J end by 0 bases, with 6 bases between. The CDR3 region is CASSPPTGSYEQYF. In nucleotides, the CDR3 is TGTGCCAGCTCACCACCCACAGGCTCCTACGAGCAGTACTTC. Supplemented by reference TRBV18 and TRBJ2-7, the full variable domain reads NAGVMQNPRHLVRRRGQEARLRCSPMKGHSHVYWYRQLPEEGLKFMVYLQKENIIDESGMPKERFSAEFPKEGPSILRIQQVVRGDSAAYFCASSPPTGSYEQYFGPGTRLTVT.

The CDR3 protein is CASSQSSLPPYEQYF. In nucleotides, the CDR3 is TGTGCCAGCAGCCAAAGCTCGCTCCCTCCCTACGAGCAGTACTTC. The chain joins TRBV4-2 to TRBJ2-7; no firm D call. The CDR3 is made up of 15 amino acids. Germline V CDR1 and CDR2: LGHNA, YNFKEQ. V was shortened by 2 bases and J by 2 bases, with 13 bases between the two germline ends.

This rearrangement joins TRBV7-8 to TRBJ2-2; possibly TRBD1 for D (5 bases). This CDR3 has 21 residues. The germline V and J ends were trimmed by 5 bases and 1 base, with 29 bases remaining between them. The germline CDR1 and CDR2 sequences are SGHVS and FQNEAQ. As DNA, the CDR3 is TGTGCCAGCAGCCCGGACGGAGTGGGGCTCCGTTCCTATCAGAACACCGGGGAGCTGTTTTTT. Translating gives CASSPDGVGLRSYQNTGELFF.

The chain is built from TRBV19 and TRBJ2-1; weak D call: TRBD2 (6 bases). This CDR3 spans 18 amino acids. V lost 3 bases, J lost 6 bases, and 24 bases lay in between. Germline CDR1 reads LNHDA; CDR2 reads SQIVND (reference sequence). The CDR3 region is CASSIGSRPSDLRNEQFF. The CDR3 DNA reads TGTGCCAGTAGTATTGGTTCTCGTCCTAGCGACCTTCGCAATGAGCAGTTCTTC.

This chain links TRBV29-1 with TRBJ2-1; no definite D call. Looked up from germline, CDR1 is SQVTM and CDR2 is ANQGSEA. Trimming removed 2 bases from V and 8 bases from J, with 7 bases in between. The CDR3 has 11 amino acids. The CDR3 protein is CSVELEYEQFF. The CDR3 coding sequence is TGCAGCGTTGAATTGGAGTATGAGCAGTTCTTC.

The genes are TRBV10-3 and TRBJ2-3; D gene unclear. CDR3 length: 13 amino acids. V shed 6 bases and J shed 0 bases, with 7 bases lying between them. In germline, CDR1 is ENHRY, CDR2 SYGVKD. CDR3 protein: CAIRTTSTDTQYF. The CDR3 coding sequence is TGTGCCATCAGGACAACTAGCACAGATACGCAGTATTTT.

The rearrangement links TRBV28 to TRBJ2-1, with D unresolved. The germline V gene encodes CDR1 MDHEN and CDR2 SYDVKM. V was shortened by 4 bases and J by 0 bases, with 7 bases between the two germline ends. This CDR3 has 14 amino acids. CDR3 nucleotide sequence: TGTGCCAGCAGTTACCGGAGCTCCTACAATGAGCAGTTCTTC. This encodes CASSYRSSYNEQFF.

This chain uses TRBV4-1 with TRBJ1-5; D is ambiguous. V was pared by 4 bases and J by 4 bases, with 14 bases between. Germline V lookup: CDR1 MGHRA, CDR2 YSYEKL. This CDR3 has 15 residues. The CDR3 is CASSRARTDNQPQHF. CDR3 DNA sequence: TGCGCCAGCAGCCGGGCCCGGACTGATAATCAGCCCCAGCATTTT.

This chain links TRBV28 with TRBJ2-7; D remains ambiguous. The germline gives CDR1 MDHEN, CDR2 SYDVKM. V lost 5 bases and J lost 3, with 11 bases in between. The length of the CDR3 is 13 residues. CDR3 sequence (DNA): TGTGCCAGCAGTCTCGAGGTCGGCTACGAGCAGTACTTC. It translates to CASSLEVGYEQYF.

In its sample, this clone was seen once. J is TRBJ2-1 and V is TRBV10-3; tentative D call: TRBD1 (6 bases). Germline CDR1 ENHRY, CDR2 SYGVKD. With 4 bases removed from V and 0 bases from J, the gap between germline ends came to 10 bases. The length of the CDR3 is 15 residues. The CDR3 DNA is TGTGCCATCAGTGGAGAGGACAGCTCCTACAATGAGCAGTTCTTC. Protein sequence: CAISGEDSSYNEQFF.

CDR3 DNA: TGTGCCTGGGGGGGACAATTGGGCTTCTACGAGCAGTACTTC. Translating it yields CAWGGQLGFYEQYF. V usage is TRBV30 and J usage is TRBJ2-7; tentatively, D is TRBD1 (6 bases). The CDR3 is 14 residues long. From germline, CDR1 is GTSNPN and CDR2 SVGIG (reference sequence). Trimming stripped 5 bases from V and 3 bases from J, with 17 bases between.